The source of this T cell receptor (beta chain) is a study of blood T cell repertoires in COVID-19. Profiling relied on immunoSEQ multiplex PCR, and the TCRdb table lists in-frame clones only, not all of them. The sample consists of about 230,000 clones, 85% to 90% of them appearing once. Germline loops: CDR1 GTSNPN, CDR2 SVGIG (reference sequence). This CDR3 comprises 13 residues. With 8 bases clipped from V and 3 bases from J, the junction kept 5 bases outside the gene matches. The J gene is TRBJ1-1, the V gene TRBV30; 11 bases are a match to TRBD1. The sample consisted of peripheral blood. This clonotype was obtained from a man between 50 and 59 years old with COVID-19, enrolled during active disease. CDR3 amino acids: CAGQGATDTEAFF. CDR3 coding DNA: TGTGCCGGACAGGGGGCTACGGACACTGAAGCTTTCTTT.